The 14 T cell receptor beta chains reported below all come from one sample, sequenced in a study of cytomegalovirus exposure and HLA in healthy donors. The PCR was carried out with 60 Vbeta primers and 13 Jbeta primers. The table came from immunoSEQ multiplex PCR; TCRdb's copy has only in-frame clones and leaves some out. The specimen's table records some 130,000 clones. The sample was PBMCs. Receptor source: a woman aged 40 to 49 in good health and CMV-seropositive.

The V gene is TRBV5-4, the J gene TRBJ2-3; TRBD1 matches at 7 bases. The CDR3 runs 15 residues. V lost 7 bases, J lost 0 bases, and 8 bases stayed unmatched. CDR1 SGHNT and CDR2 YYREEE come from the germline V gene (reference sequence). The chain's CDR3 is CASAGGTASTDTQYF. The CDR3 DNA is TGTGCCAGCGCCGGTGGGACAGCTAGCACAGATACGCAGTATTTT. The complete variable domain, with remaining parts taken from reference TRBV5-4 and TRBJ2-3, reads ETGVTQSPTHLIKTRGQQVTLRCSSQSGHNTVSWYQQALGQGPQFIFQYYREEENGRGNFPPRFSGLQFPNYSSELNVNALELDDSALYLCASAGGTASTDTQYFGPGTRLTVL.

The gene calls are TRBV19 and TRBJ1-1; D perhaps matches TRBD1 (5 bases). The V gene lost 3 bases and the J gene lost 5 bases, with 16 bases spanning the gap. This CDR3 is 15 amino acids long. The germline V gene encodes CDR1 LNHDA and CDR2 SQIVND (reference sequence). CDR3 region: CASSMAGGAQTEAFF. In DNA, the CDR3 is TGTGCCAGTAGTATGGCCGGTGGGGCGCAAACTGAAGCTTTCTTT.

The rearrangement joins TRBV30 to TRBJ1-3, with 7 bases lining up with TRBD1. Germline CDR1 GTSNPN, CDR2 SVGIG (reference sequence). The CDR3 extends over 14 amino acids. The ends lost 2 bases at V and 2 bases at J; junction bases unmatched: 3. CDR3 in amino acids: CAWSTGTAGNTIYF. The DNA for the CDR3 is TGTGCCTGGAGTACTGGGACAGCTGGAAACACCATATATTTT.

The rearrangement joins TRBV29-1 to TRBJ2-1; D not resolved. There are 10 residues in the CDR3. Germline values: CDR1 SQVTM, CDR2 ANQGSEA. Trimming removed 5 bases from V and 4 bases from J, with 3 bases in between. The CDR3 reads CSVLYNEQFF. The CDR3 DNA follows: TGCAGCGTTCTGTACAATGAGCAGTTCTTC.

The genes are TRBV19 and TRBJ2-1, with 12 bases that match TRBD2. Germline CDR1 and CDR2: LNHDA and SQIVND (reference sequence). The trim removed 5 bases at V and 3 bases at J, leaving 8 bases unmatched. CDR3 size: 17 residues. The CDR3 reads CASSRGVGLAGYNEQFF. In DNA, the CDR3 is TGTGCCAGTAGTCGTGGGGTGGGACTAGCGGGCTACAATGAGCAGTTCTTC.

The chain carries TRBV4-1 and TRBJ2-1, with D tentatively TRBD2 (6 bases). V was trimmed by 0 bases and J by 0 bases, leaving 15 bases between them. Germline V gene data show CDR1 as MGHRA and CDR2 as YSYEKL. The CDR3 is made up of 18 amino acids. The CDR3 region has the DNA TGCGCCAGCAGCCAAGATATGGTGGGGGGAAGCTCCTACAATGAGCAGTTCTTC. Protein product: CASSQDMVGGSSYNEQFF.

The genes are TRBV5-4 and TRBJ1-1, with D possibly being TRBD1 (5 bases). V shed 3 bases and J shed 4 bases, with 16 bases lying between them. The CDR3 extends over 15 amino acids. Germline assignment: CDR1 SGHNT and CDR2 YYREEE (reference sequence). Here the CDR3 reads CASSSTQGWSTEAFF. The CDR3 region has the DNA TGTGCCAGCAGCTCTACTCAGGGCTGGAGCACTGAAGCTTTCTTT.

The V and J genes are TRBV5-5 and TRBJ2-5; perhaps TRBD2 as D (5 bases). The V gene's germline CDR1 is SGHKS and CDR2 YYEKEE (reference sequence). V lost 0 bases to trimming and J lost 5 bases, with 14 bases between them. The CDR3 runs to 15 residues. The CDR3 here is CASSLAQRRGETQYF. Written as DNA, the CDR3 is TGTGCCAGCAGCTTGGCCCAGCGGAGAGGGGAGACCCAGTACTTC.

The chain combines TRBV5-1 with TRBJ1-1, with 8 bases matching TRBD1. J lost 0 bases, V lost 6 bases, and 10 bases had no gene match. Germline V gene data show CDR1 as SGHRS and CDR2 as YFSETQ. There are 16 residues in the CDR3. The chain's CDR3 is CASTLEGTGMNTEAFF. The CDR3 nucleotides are TGCGCCAGCACCCTGGAGGGGACAGGAATGAACACTGAAGCTTTCTTT.

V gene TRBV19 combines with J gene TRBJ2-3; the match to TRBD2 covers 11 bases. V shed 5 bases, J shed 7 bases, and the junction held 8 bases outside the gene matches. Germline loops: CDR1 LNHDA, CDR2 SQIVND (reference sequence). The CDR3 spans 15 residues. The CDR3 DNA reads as TGTGCCAGTAGTGTCGGGACTAGCGGAATAAATACGCAGTATTTT. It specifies CASSVGTSGINTQYF.

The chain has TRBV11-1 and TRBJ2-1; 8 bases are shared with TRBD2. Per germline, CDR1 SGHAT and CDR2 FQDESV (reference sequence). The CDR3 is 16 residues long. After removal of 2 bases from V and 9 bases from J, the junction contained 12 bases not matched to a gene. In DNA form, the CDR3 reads TGTGCCAGCAGCTTACCCGGGACTAGGATGTGGGGTGAGCAGTTCTTC. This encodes CASSLPGTRMWGEQFF.

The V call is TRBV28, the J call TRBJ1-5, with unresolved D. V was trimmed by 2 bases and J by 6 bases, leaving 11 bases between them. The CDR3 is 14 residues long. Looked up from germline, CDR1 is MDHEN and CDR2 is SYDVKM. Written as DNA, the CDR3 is TGTGCCAGCAGTTTAGCCTCAACTTCTCAGCCCCAGCATTTT. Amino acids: CASSLASTSQPQHF.

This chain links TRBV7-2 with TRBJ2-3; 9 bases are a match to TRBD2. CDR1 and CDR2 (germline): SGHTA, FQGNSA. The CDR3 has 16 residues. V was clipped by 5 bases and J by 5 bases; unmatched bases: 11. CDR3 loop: CASSLRLAGVGDTQYF. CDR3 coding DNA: TGTGCCAGCAGCCTTCGCTTAGCGGGAGTAGGAGATACGCAGTATTTT.

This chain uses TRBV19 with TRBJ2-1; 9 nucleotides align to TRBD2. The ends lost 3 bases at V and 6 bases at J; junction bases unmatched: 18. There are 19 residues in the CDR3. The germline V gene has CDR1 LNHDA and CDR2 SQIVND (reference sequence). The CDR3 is CASSIRRRAGLAGPNEQFF. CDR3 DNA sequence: TGTGCCAGTAGTATTCGGCGCCGAGCAGGCCTAGCGGGGCCCAATGAGCAGTTCTTC.